One and the same sample provided the 5 T cell receptor beta chains below, sequenced in a study of OX40 agonist ivuxolimab in advanced cancers. Libraries were built with the immunoSEQ multiplex PCR assay. TCRdb took this table from immuneACCESS and kept in-frame rearrangements with V and J called. Such tables lack part of the clones; where checked against another copy, unresolved V genes explain under half of the gap, and the rest is unexplained. The sample contains approximately 68,000 clones, 92% of them found a single time. The ten largest clones capture over 7.5% of the sample. The specimen was CD4+ or CD8+ T cells sorted from blood, collected in a trial of the OX40 agonist ivuxolimab. Source of these receptors: an adult with an advanced solid tumor such as melanoma, head and neck, liver or kidney cancer.

The chain has TRBV9 and TRBJ2-3, with 15 bases aligning to TRBD2. This CDR3 is 17 amino acids long. The V segment lost 2 bases and the J segment 3 bases; nucleotides outside the gene matches: 4. CDR1 and CDR2 from the germline V gene are SGDLS and YYNGEE. The CDR3 is CASSVTGTSGGTDTQYF. For the CDR3, the DNA is TGTGCCAGCAGCGTCACCGGGACTAGCGGGGGGACAGATACGCAGTATTTT.

The CDR3 DNA sequence: TGTGCCATCAGTGAGCCTGGACAGGGGGGTGCAACTAATGAAAAACTGTTTTTT. Translated, it gives CAISEPGQGGATNEKLFF. The gene calls are TRBV10-3 and TRBJ1-4; 10 bases are shared with TRBD1. Germline CDR1 ENHRY, CDR2 SYGVKD. The CDR3 is made up of 18 amino acids. V trimming: 2 bases; J trimming: 0 bases; junction bases outside the gene matches: 6.

This clone was seen just once. The chain uses TRBV11-1 and TRBJ2-5, with D perhaps matching TRBD2 (5 bases). Trimming stripped 5 bases from V and 4 bases from J, with 14 bases between. The CDR3 is made up of 14 amino acids. Germline loops: CDR1 SGHAT, CDR2 FQDESV (reference sequence). Written as DNA, the CDR3 is TGTGCCAGCAGCCTACCGGGGATCCGAGAGACCCAGTACTTC. The encoded protein is CASSLPGIRETQYF. The full variable domain, completed using reference TRBV11-1 and TRBJ2-5, is EAEVAQSPRYKITEKSQAVAFWCDPISGHATLYWYRQILGQGPELLVQFQDESVVDDSQLPKDRFSAERLKGVDSTLKIQPAELGDSAMYLCASSLPGIRETQYFGPGTRLLVL.

The chain recombines TRBV9 with TRBJ2-5; D gene unclear. V was shortened by 2 bases and J by 1 base, with 9 bases between the two germline ends. The V gene's germline CDR1 is SGDLS and CDR2 YYNGEE. The CDR3 loop spans 14 amino acids. Written as DNA, the CDR3 is TGTGCCAGCAGCGTGGGATCCCCCCAAGAGACCCAGTACTTC. This translates into CASSVGSPQETQYF.

The rearrangement joins TRBV5-3 to TRBJ1-6; 8 nucleotides agree with TRBD1. TRBV5-3 is known as an ORF, though its function is uncertain. There are 17 residues in the CDR3. V shed 4 bases and J 4 bases; nucleotides not matched to a gene: 10. CDR3 sequence: CARSASSRGRYNSPLHF. DNA for the CDR3: TGTGCCAGAAGCGCCTCGTCCAGGGGGCGTTATAATTCACCCCTCCACTTT.